These 20 T cell receptor beta chains came from one sample sequenced in a study of blood T cell repertoires in COVID-19 (TCRdb year 2020). The library was prepared using the immunoSEQ multiplex PCR assay. Imported from immuneACCESS, the table was reduced by TCRdb to in-frame sequences with V and J called. These copies leave out some clones; in studies compared against another copy, an unresolved V gene accounts for under half, and the cause of the remainder is not known. For this sample there are approximately 250,000 clones; more than 85% appear just once. About 3% of the sample lies in the top ten. Sequenced material: PBMCs or T cells enriched from blood (not recorded which). These receptors were obtained from a man aged 40-49 years who had been exposed to COVID-19.

The V and J genes are TRBV3-1 (or the pseudogene TRBV3-2) and TRBJ2-5, with TRBD1 as a possible D gene (5 bases). V was trimmed by 6 bases and J by 5 bases, leaving 19 bases between them. The CDR3 is 15 amino acids. Germline V gives CDR1 LGHDT, CDR2 YNNKEL (reference sequence). The CDR3 is CASRAQGTRRETQYF. CDR3 nucleotide sequence: TGTGCCAGCAGAGCTCAGGGAACGCGGCGGGAGACCCAGTACTTC.

CDR3 DNA: TGCGCCAGCAGCCAAGATCAGAACAATGAGCAGTTCTTC. This encodes CASSQDQNNEQFF. The rearrangement joins TRBV4-1 to TRBJ2-1; the D is unclear. The CDR3 spans 13 residues. Germline V gene lookup returns CDR1 MGHRA and CDR2 YSYEKL. The V end lost 0 bases, the J end lost 5 bases, and 5 bases lay between the germline ends.

This clone has just one count. CDR3 sequence (DNA): TGTGCCAGCAGTTCCCCTGGGACAGGGCGGGGCGAGCAGTACTTC. Translation: CASSSPGTGRGEQYF. This chain uses TRBV28 with TRBJ2-7; 9 nucleotides align to TRBD1. Germline V gene data show CDR1 as MDHEN and CDR2 as SYDVKM. V lost 4 bases to trimming and J lost 6 bases; unmatched junction nucleotides: 10. This CDR3 spans 15 amino acids.

The chain joins TRBV19 to TRBJ2-5; D is unclear. The CDR3 has 14 residues. Germline V gene lookup returns CDR1 LNHDA and CDR2 SQIVND (reference sequence). V was pared by 4 bases and J by 2 bases, with 11 bases between. Here the CDR3 reads CASSTVLHQETQYF. CDR3 coding DNA: TGTGCCAGTAGTACGGTCTTGCATCAAGAGACCCAGTACTTC. The whole variable domain, remainder taken from reference TRBV19 and TRBJ2-5, is DGGITQSPKYLFRKEGQNVTLSCEQNLNHDAMYWYRQDPGQGLRLIYYSQIVNDFQKGDIAEGYSVSREKKESFPLTVTSAQKNPTAFYLCASSTVLHQETQYFGPGTRLLVL.

This chain links TRBV18 with TRBJ1-5; possibly TRBD1 for D (5 bases). The CDR3 runs 14 residues. Trimming removed 3 bases from V and 0 bases from J, with 6 bases in between. Germline CDR1 reads KGHSH; CDR2 reads LQKENI. The CDR3 coding sequence is TGTGCCAGCTCACCTCAGGGTAGCAATCAGCCCCAGCATTTT. Translation: CASSPQGSNQPQHF.

The V and J genes are TRBV4-1 and TRBJ2-1, with D maybe TRBD2 (6 bases). Germline CDR1 reads MGHRA; CDR2 reads YSYEKL. V lost 3 bases to trimming and J lost 7 bases, with 16 bases between them. This CDR3 has 15 amino acids. The CDR3, as DNA: TGCGCCAGCAGCCACTTAGGACTAACAAAGAATGAGCAGTTCTTC. It is translated as CASSHLGLTKNEQFF.

This chain joins TRBV5-1 and TRBJ2-3; TRBD2 matches 8 bases. The CDR3 is made up of 16 amino acids. The germline gives CDR1 SGHRS, CDR2 YFSETQ. V dropped 0 bases and J dropped 4; count of bases not matched to a gene: 7. The CDR3: CASSLAAGVEADTQYF. The CDR3 bases are TGCGCCAGCAGCTTGGCAGCGGGAGTTGAGGCAGATACGCAGTATTTT. Looking up the rest from reference TRBV5-1 and TRBJ2-3 gives the full variable domain: KAGVTQTPRYLIKTRGQQVTLSCSPISGHRSVSWYQQTPGQGLQFLFEYFSETQRNKGNFPGRFSGRQFSNSRSEMNVSTLELGDSALYLCASSLAAGVEADTQYFGPGTRLTVL.

The chain has TRBV30 and TRBJ2-1; 10 bases are a match to TRBD2. The CDR3 length is 15 residues. CDR1 GTSNPN and CDR2 SVGIG come from the germline V gene (reference sequence). J was trimmed by 4 bases and V by 3 bases; bases with no gene match: 6. CDR3 nucleotide sequence: TGTGCCTGGAGCCCCGGGACTAGCGTTTACAATGAGCAGTTCTTC. Protein: CAWSPGTSVYNEQFF.

V and J are TRBV28 and TRBJ1-2, with D uncertain. Trimming removed 5 bases at V and 3 bases at J, with 7 bases between. This CDR3 comprises 12 residues. Germline CDR1 MDHEN, CDR2 SYDVKM. The CDR3 loop reads CASSERDYGYTF. CDR3 nucleotide sequence: TGTGCCAGCAGTGAGAGGGACTATGGCTACACCTTC.

V gene TRBV28 combines with J gene TRBJ2-1, with 8 positions matching TRBD1. The CDR3 consists of 16 residues. CDR1 is MDHEN and CDR2 is SYDVKM in the germline V gene. V trimming: 5 bases; J trimming: 6 bases; junction bases outside the gene matches: 12. The CDR3 loop is CASSPIGQGSFNEQFF. The CDR3 bases are TGTGCCAGCAGTCCGATCGGACAGGGAAGTTTCAATGAGCAGTTCTTC.

This sequence joins TRBV7-9 and TRBJ1-5; the D gene is possibly TRBD1 (5 bases). Per the germline V gene, CDR1 is SEHNR and CDR2 is FQNEAQ (reference sequence). The CDR3 totals 12 residues. The V and J ends lost 6 bases and 4 bases respectively, with 7 bases between them. As DNA, the CDR3 is TGTGCCAGCAGTCAGGGAAATCAGCCCCAGCATTTT. It specifies CASSQGNQPQHF.

The chain uses TRBV19 and TRBJ2-3; possible D gene TRBD2, 6 bases. CDR3 length: 13 residues. Deletions cut 7 bases from V and 6 bases from J, with 14 bases between. Per the germline V gene, CDR1 is LNHDA and CDR2 is SQIVND (reference sequence). CDR3 nucleotide sequence: TGTGCCAGTACCGAACGTCGGGGGGATACGCAGTATTTT. Protein product: CASTERRGDTQYF.

The chain recombines TRBV5-1 with TRBJ2-3, with unresolved D. V was trimmed by 2 bases and J by 2 bases, leaving 15 bases between them. CDR1 is SGHRS and CDR2 is YFSETQ in the germline V gene. The CDR3 loop spans 16 amino acids. The CDR3 region is CASSLRDNLFTDTQYF. The CDR3 DNA reads TGCGCCAGCAGCTTACGAGACAACCTTTTCACAGATACGCAGTATTTT.

The chain joins TRBV18 to TRBJ1-2, with no clear D. Germline values: CDR1 KGHSH, CDR2 LQKENI. This CDR3 region has 15 residues. Trimming cost V 0 bases and J 3 bases, with 11 bases left between them. The CDR3: CASSPPADYDYGYTF. The CDR3 DNA reads TGTGCCAGCTCACCACCGGCGGACTACGACTATGGCTACACCTTC.

The rearrangement joins TRBV6-1 to TRBJ1-2; D uncertain. Germline lookup yields CDR1 MNHNS and CDR2 SASEGT. V gave up 5 bases and J gave up 3 bases, with 16 bases separating them. The CDR3 extends over 15 amino acids. The CDR3 DNA follows: TGTGCCAGCAGTTCTCCGACGACTGCGGACTATGGCTACACCTTC. Translation gives CASSSPTTADYGYTF.

J is TRBJ1-1 and V is TRBV19; the match to TRBD1 covers 8 bases. CDR1 is LNHDA, CDR2 SQIVND, per germline (reference sequence). Trimming removed 6 bases from V and 0 bases from J; junction bases left unmatched: 6. CDR3 size: 15 residues. As DNA, the CDR3 is TGTGCCAGTAGCCTCCGGACAGGGATGAACACTGAAGCTTTCTTT. Translation gives CASSLRTGMNTEAFF. Together with reference TRBV19 and TRBJ1-1, the CDR3 gives the full variable domain: DGGITQSPKYLFRKEGQNVTLSCEQNLNHDAMYWYRQDPGQGLRLIYYSQIVNDFQKGDIAEGYSVSREKKESFPLTVTSAQKNPTAFYLCASSLRTGMNTEAFFGQGTRLTVV.

The V gene is TRBV18, the J gene TRBJ2-1, with 7 bases that match TRBD1. Trimming took 0 bases from V and 12 from J; bases not matched to a gene: 2. The germline CDR1 and CDR2 sequences are KGHSH and LQKENI. This CDR3 has 12 residues. The CDR3 loop reads CASSPPGQRQFF. In DNA, the CDR3 is TGTGCCAGCTCACCACCGGGACAGCGGCAGTTCTTC.

The V gene is TRBV5-1, the J gene TRBJ1-3, with 8 bases aligning to TRBD1. Losses at the gene ends were 3 bases for V and 2 bases for J; bases not matched to a gene: 4. CDR3 length: 15 amino acids. The germline gives CDR1 SGHRS, CDR2 YFSETQ. CDR3: CASSSQTGAGNTIYF. In DNA form, the CDR3 reads TGCGCCAGCAGCTCTCAGACAGGGGCTGGAAACACCATATATTTT.

V is TRBV5-1 and J is TRBJ2-1; 8 bases match TRBD2. The J segment lost 11 bases and the V segment lost 1 base, leaving 14 bases of the junction unmatched. Germline V gene sequence: CDR1 SGHRS, CDR2 YFSETQ. The CDR3 has 16 residues. CDR3 coding DNA: TGCGCCAGCAGCTTGTTTGCGGGAGGAGATCCTCAACAGCAGTTCTTC. This codes for CASSLFAGGDPQQQFF.

The chain is built from TRBV30 and TRBJ1-3; D is possibly TRBD1 (6 bases). Germline lookup yields CDR1 GTSNPN and CDR2 SVGIG (reference sequence). The V end lost 2 bases, the J end lost 2 bases, and 19 bases lay between the germline ends. CDR3 size: 17 residues. The CDR3 loop is CAWSSQGSLVTGNTIYF. The DNA of the CDR3 is TGTGCCTGGAGTTCCCAGGGGTCTCTGGTTACTGGAAACACCATATATTTT.